The 10 T cell receptor beta chains below were found in one sample sequenced in a study of PD-L1 blockade in urothelial cancer. Here immunoSEQ multiplex PCR was the method, and the copy in TCRdb shows in-frame clones only, minus some. The sample yields 30,000 to 40,000 clones, 90% seen once. This specimen consisted of PBMCs, obtained around atezolizumab (anti-PD-L1) treatment. The receptors stem from a man between 65 and 85 years old with urothelial cancer.

The J gene is TRBJ2-4, the V gene TRBV6-1; D gene unclear. V gave up 3 bases and J gave up 0 bases, with 15 bases separating them. There are 17 residues in the CDR3. CDR1 is MNHNS and CDR2 is SASEGT in the germline V gene. The DNA for the CDR3 is TGTGCCAGCAGTGAGGAGATGTTCGGTTTAGCCAAAAACATTCAGTACTTC. Translation: CASSEEMFGLAKNIQYF.

The chain is built from TRBV7-3 and TRBJ2-5, with D tentatively TRBD1 (6 bases). Germline lookup yields CDR1 SGHTA and CDR2 FQGTGA. V was clipped by 4 bases and J by 4 bases, with 10 bases between them. The CDR3 spans 13 residues. CDR3 residues: CASSSGAGETQYF. The CDR3 DNA sequence: TGTGCCAGCAGCTCAGGGGCGGGAGAGACCCAGTACTTC.

The chain recombines TRBV6-6 with TRBJ2-7; TRBD1 matches 8 bases. The V gene's germline CDR1 is MNHNY and CDR2 SVGAGI (reference sequence). V was pared by 2 bases and J by 2 bases, with 5 bases of the junction left unmatched. This CDR3 contains 15 residues. This chain's CDR3 is CASSYEQGDPYEQYF. The CDR3 coding sequence is TGTGCCAGCAGTTACGAACAGGGGGACCCCTACGAGCAGTACTTC.

The sample holds a few counts of this clone. This rearrangement joins TRBV5-6 to TRBJ1-1; D remains ambiguous. Trimming removed 4 bases from V and 1 base from J, with 5 bases in between. Germline CDR1 reads SGHDT; CDR2 reads YYEEEE. This CDR3 is built from 12 residues. This chain's CDR3 is CASSPGNTEAFF. CDR3 nucleotide sequence: TGTGCCAGCAGCCCCGGGAACACTGAAGCTTTCTTT.

The gene calls are TRBV28 and TRBJ1-5, with 7 bases lining up with TRBD1. CDR3 length: 14 residues. Trimming at V came to 5 bases and at J to 9 bases, leaving 10 bases not matched to a gene. From germline, CDR1 is MDHEN and CDR2 SYDVKM. The CDR3 is CASSTTSGGPPQHF. Written as DNA, the CDR3 is TGTGCCAGCAGTACAACTTCAGGGGGTCCGCCCCAGCATTTT. The full variable domain, with the rest looked up from reference TRBV28 and TRBJ1-5, is DVKVTQSSRYLVKRTGEKVFLECVQDMDHENMFWYRQDPGLGLRLIYFSYDVKMKEKGDIPEGYSVSREKKERFSLILESASTNQTSMYLCASSTTSGGPPQHFGDGTRLSIL.

This chain joins TRBV14 and TRBJ2-7; D is unclear. Germline V gene sequence: CDR1 SGHDN, CDR2 FVKESK. V shed 2 bases and J shed 3 bases, with 14 bases lying between them. The CDR3 sequence is 15 residues long. The CDR3 region has the DNA TGTGCCAGCAGCCAACCCCCACTAACGGTCTACGAGCAGTACTTC. The encoded protein is CASSQPPLTVYEQYF.

The gene calls are TRBV19 and TRBJ1-2; 8 bases are shared with TRBD1. The CDR3 extends over 16 amino acids. CDR1 is LNHDA and CDR2 is SQIVND in the germline V gene (reference sequence). Trimming cost V 0 bases and J 6 bases; bases outside gene matches: 9. Here the CDR3 reads CASSIDGGTGRNGYTF. The CDR3 DNA reads TGTGCCAGTAGTATAGATGGCGGGACAGGAAGGAATGGCTACACCTTC.

J is TRBJ2-2 and V is TRBV28, with D possibly being TRBD2 (6 bases). V lost 4 bases and J 7 bases, leaving 19 bases between the germline ends. The length of the CDR3 is 16 residues. Germline V CDR1 and CDR2: MDHEN, SYDVKM. CDR3 protein: CASSSAGQGGFGELFF. The CDR3 DNA reads as TGTGCCAGCAGTTCGGCAGGGCAGGGAGGTTTCGGGGAGCTGTTTTTT.

The chain couples TRBV7-9 to TRBJ2-3; maybe TRBD1 (5 bases). This CDR3 has 12 residues. Trimming pared 5 bases from V and 5 bases from J, leaving 8 bases between. Germline lookup yields CDR1 SEHNR and CDR2 FQNEAQ (reference sequence). CDR3 protein: CASSRDRDTQYF. CDR3 coding DNA: TGTGCCAGCAGCCGAGACAGAGATACGCAGTATTTT.

This sequence joins TRBV28 and TRBJ1-4; possible D gene TRBD1, 6 bases. Germline V gene lookup returns CDR1 MDHEN and CDR2 SYDVKM. CDR3 length equals 12 residues. Trimming stripped 8 bases from V and 6 bases from J, with 10 bases between. The CDR3 nucleotides read TGTGCCAGCGGACAGCTGCATGAAAAACTGTTTTTT. As protein: CASGQLHEKLFF.